The 8 T cell receptor beta chains below come from one sample, sequenced in a study of cytomegalovirus exposure and HLA in healthy donors. 60 Vbeta and 13 Jbeta primers were used in PCR. Assay: immunoSEQ multiplex PCR; the TCRdb copy retains only in-frame clones and omits some. In all, the sample yields approximately 70,000 clones. The sample was PBMCs. These receptors were collected from a woman in her thirties or forties in good health and CMV-seropositive.

V is TRBV27 and J is TRBJ2-1; TRBD1 matches at 9 bases. The ends lost 5 bases at V and 6 bases at J; junction bases unmatched: 8. Looked up from germline, CDR1 is MNHEY and CDR2 is SMNVEV (reference sequence). CDR3 size: 15 residues. CDR3 sequence: CASSTIQGAPNEQFF. The CDR3 DNA follows: TGTGCCAGCAGTACGATACAGGGGGCGCCCAATGAGCAGTTCTTC.

This chain connects TRBV5-3 to TRBJ1-5, with 7 bases matching TRBD1. TRBV5-3 has ORF status, its function being uncertain. The CDR3 loop spans 18 amino acids. The V and J ends lost 0 bases and 7 bases, in that order; junction bases with no gene match: 16. CDR3 DNA sequence: TGTGCCAGAAGCTTGGCGCCCCCCCCCGACAGGGCGAAACAGCCCCAGCATTTT. Translated: CARSLAPPPDRAKQPQHF.

The rearrangement uses TRBV27 and TRBJ2-7, with 8 bases matching TRBD2. After removal of 3 bases from V and 12 bases from J, the junction contained 7 bases not matched to a gene. From germline, CDR1 is MNHEY and CDR2 SMNVEV (reference sequence). This CDR3 spans 12 amino acids. In nucleotides, the CDR3 is TGTGCCAGCAGTTTGAGCGGGGGTAGTTGGTACTTC. Translation: CASSLSGGSWYF.

This chain uses TRBV7-2 with TRBJ1-1; 8 positions agree with TRBD1. Germline CDR1 and CDR2: SGHTA and FQGNSA. V dropped 3 bases and J dropped 5; count of bases not matched to a gene: 2. The CDR3 contains 13 residues. The CDR3 is CASSFRGLTEAFF. The DNA for the CDR3 is TGTGCCAGCAGCTTCAGGGGGCTTACTGAAGCTTTCTTT.

The rearrangement links TRBV6-1 to TRBJ2-7; TRBD1 aligns across 7 bases. This CDR3 has 13 amino acids. CDR1 MNHNS and CDR2 SASEGT come from the germline V gene. V shed 6 bases and J 3 bases; nucleotides not matched to a gene: 5. The CDR3 here is CASRVHRGYEQYF. The CDR3 DNA is TGTGCCAGCAGAGTCCACAGGGGCTACGAGCAGTACTTC.

In DNA form, the CDR3 reads TGTGCCATCAGCCTAGCGCCCGATACCTACGAGCAGTACTTC. It codes for CAISLAPDTYEQYF. This chain connects TRBV10-3 to TRBJ2-7; D might be TRBD2 (6 bases). Looked up from germline, CDR1 is ENHRY and CDR2 is SYGVKD. V was trimmed by 6 bases and J by 2 bases, leaving 14 bases between them. The CDR3 has 14 amino acids.

The V gene is TRBV6-5, the J gene TRBJ2-5, with TRBD2 matching over 7 bases. The germline V gene encodes CDR1 MNHEY and CDR2 SVGAGI. J was trimmed by 2 bases and V by 7 bases; bases with no gene match: 10. This CDR3 has 15 residues. CDR3 sequence reads: CASKGAGVQQETQYF. The CDR3 nucleotides read TGTGCCAGCAAAGGGGCGGGAGTTCAGCAAGAGACCCAGTACTTC.

The chain combines TRBV9 with TRBJ2-5, with D uncertain. CDR3 length: 14 residues. CDR1 is SGDLS, CDR2 YYNGEE, per germline. V was clipped by 0 bases and J by 4 bases, with 10 bases between them. The DNA for the CDR3 is TGTGCCAGCAGCGTAGGCTCGGGTCCAGAGACCCAGTACTTC. It specifies CASSVGSGPETQYF.